Below, 11 T cell receptor beta chains from the same sample are listed, as sequenced in a study of T cells and Merkel cell carcinoma outcomes. TCRdb keeps only in-frame clones here, not all; method: immunoSEQ multiplex PCR. The table shows some 14,000 clones, with 80% to 95% occurring only once. The sequencing sample was made of tumor tissue from Merkel cell carcinoma. The receptors derive from a human donor with Merkel cell carcinoma.

This chain connects TRBV7-3 to TRBJ2-3, with D perhaps assigned TRBD1 or TRBD2 (6 bases each). V lost 5 bases and J lost 3, with 18 bases in between. CDR1 and CDR2 from the germline V gene are SGHTA and FQGTGA. The CDR3 sequence is 16 residues long. The CDR3 loop is CASSRVGAGGTDTQYF. The CDR3 DNA is TGTGCCAGCAGCCGCGTGGGGGCTGGGGGGACAGATACGCAGTATTTT.

The chain recombines TRBV9 with TRBJ1-6; TRBD1 matches at 10 bases. V dropped 3 bases and J dropped 7; count of bases not matched to a gene: 4. Germline values: CDR1 SGDLS, CDR2 YYNGEE. This CDR3 spans 15 amino acids. The CDR3 is CASSGGTGDNSPLHF. The CDR3 DNA follows: TGTGCCAGCAGCGGGGGGACAGGGGACAATTCACCCCTCCACTTT.

This clone was recorded once. V and J are TRBV29-1 and TRBJ1-1; D gene ambiguous. Trimming cost V 6 bases and J 2 bases, with 10 bases left between them. There are 12 residues in the CDR3. CDR1 is SQVTM and CDR2 is ANQGSEA in the germline V gene. The CDR3 coding sequence is TGCAGCGTCAGAAATCCCAACACTGAAGCTTTCTTT. Amino acids: CSVRNPNTEAFF.

The CDR3 here is CASSPKSYEQYF. The DNA of the CDR3 is TGTGCCAGCTCCCCTAAATCCTACGAGCAGTACTTC. The chain recombines TRBV18 with TRBJ2-5; D gene uncertain. The end of the DNA fits TRBJ2-7 better, so the J call may be wrong. Germline V lookup: CDR1 KGHSH, CDR2 LQKENI. CDR3 length equals 12 residues.

The chain joins TRBV28 to TRBJ2-5; a possible D gene is TRBD2 (6 bases). V gave up 7 bases and J gave up 3 bases, with 15 bases separating them. Per the germline V gene, CDR1 is MDHEN and CDR2 is SYDVKM. CDR3 size: 14 residues. The CDR3 loop is CASNSGTLKETQYF. The CDR3 nucleotides read TGTGCCAGCAATTCCGGGACTTTAAAAGAGACCCAGTACTTC.

The chain links TRBV7-9 to TRBJ1-1; weak D call: TRBD1 (6 bases). The CDR3 extends over 14 amino acids. In germline, CDR1 is SEHNR, CDR2 FQNEAQ (reference sequence). The V end lost 5 bases, the J end lost 7 bases, and 17 bases lay between the germline ends. In DNA form, the CDR3 reads TGTGCCAGCAGCAACGTGGACAGCGTTTATGAAGCTTTCTTT. This codes for CASSNVDSVYEAFF. The complete variable domain, with remaining parts taken from reference TRBV7-9 and TRBJ1-1, reads DTGVSQNPRHKITKRGQNVTFRCDPISEHNRLYWYRQTLGQGPEFLTYFQNEAQLEKSRLLSDRFSAERPKGSFSTLEIQRTEQGDSAMYLCASSNVDSVYEAFFGQGTRLTVV.

The V and J genes are TRBV28 and TRBJ1-3; D remains ambiguous. The CDR3 sequence is 13 residues long. Germline V gene lookup returns CDR1 MDHEN and CDR2 SYDVKM. V shed 5 bases and J shed 5 bases, with 10 bases lying between them. CDR3 residues: CASSPLDRNTIYF. DNA for the CDR3: TGTGCCAGCAGTCCACTCGATAGAAACACCATATATTTT. The full variable domain, with the rest looked up from reference TRBV28 and TRBJ1-3, is DVKVTQSSRYLVKRTGEKVFLECVQDMDHENMFWYRQDPGLGLRLIYFSYDVKMKEKGDIPEGYSVSREKKERFSLILESASTNQTSMYLCASSPLDRNTIYFGEGSWLTVV.

This chain links TRBV4-2 with TRBJ2-3; no reliable D call. The CDR3 extends over 15 amino acids. Trimming shortened V by 0 bases and J by 4 bases, and 11 bases separated the two germline ends. Germline lookup yields CDR1 LGHNA and CDR2 YNFKEQ. CDR3 protein: CASSQDAVYADTQYF. The CDR3 DNA follows: TGTGCCAGCAGCCAAGATGCGGTGTACGCAGATACGCAGTATTTT.

This clone has just a few counts. This chain links TRBV9 with TRBJ2-1; 9 bases map to TRBD2. The CDR3 extends over 15 amino acids. Unmatched junction bases numbered 6, after V lost 3 bases and J lost 5 bases. CDR1 is SGDLS and CDR2 is YYNGEE in the germline V gene. CDR3 DNA sequence: TGTGCCAGCAGCGCCCTAGCGGGATTCAACAATGAGCAGTTCTTC. This sequence encodes CASSALAGFNNEQFF.

The chain employs TRBV9 and TRBJ1-6; D is unclear. The germline V gene encodes CDR1 SGDLS and CDR2 YYNGEE. The V and J ends lost 0 bases and 7 bases respectively, with 5 bases between them. This CDR3 is built from 13 residues. CDR3 nucleotide sequence: TGTGCCAGCAGCGTAGAGGAGAATTCACCCCTCCACTTT. Protein sequence: CASSVEENSPLHF.

J is TRBJ2-7 and V is TRBV20-1; the D gene is possibly TRBD1 (6 bases). This CDR3 has 11 amino acids. V lost 7 bases to trimming and J lost 0 bases, with 7 bases between them. CDR1 DFQATT and CDR2 SNEGSKA come from the germline V gene (reference sequence). The CDR3, as DNA: TGCAGTGGGACAGACTCCTACGAGCAGTACTTC. Protein product: CSGTDSYEQYF.